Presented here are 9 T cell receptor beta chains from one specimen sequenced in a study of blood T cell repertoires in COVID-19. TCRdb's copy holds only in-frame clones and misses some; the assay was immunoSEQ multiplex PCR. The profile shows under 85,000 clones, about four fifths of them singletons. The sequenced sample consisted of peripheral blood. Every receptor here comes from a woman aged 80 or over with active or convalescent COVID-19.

CDR3 coding DNA: TGTGCCAGCAGCTTAGGCGGCGGGGGCGGATTCTACGAGCAGTACTTC. Translated, it gives CASSLGGGGGFYEQYF. V usage is TRBV7-2 and J usage is TRBJ2-7, with a possible D match to TRBD2 (7 bases). The CDR3 is 16 amino acids. Trimming cost V 1 base and J 3 bases, with 16 bases left between them. The germline V gene has CDR1 SGHTA and CDR2 FQGNSA.

The CDR3 DNA follows: TGTGCCAGCTATTCAGGGGGAGATAGCAATCAGCCCCAGCATTTT. This gives the protein CASYSGGDSNQPQHF. The chain joins TRBV28 to TRBJ1-5; 7 bases map to TRBD1. J was trimmed by 0 bases and V by 8 bases; bases with no gene match: 7. The CDR3 extends over 15 amino acids. Germline loops: CDR1 MDHEN, CDR2 SYDVKM.

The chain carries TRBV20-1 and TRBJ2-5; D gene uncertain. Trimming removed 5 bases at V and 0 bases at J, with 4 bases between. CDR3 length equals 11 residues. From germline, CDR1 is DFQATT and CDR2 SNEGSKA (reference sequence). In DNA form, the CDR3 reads TGCAGTGCTGAGAACCAAGAGACCCAGTACTTC. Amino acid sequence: CSAENQETQYF.

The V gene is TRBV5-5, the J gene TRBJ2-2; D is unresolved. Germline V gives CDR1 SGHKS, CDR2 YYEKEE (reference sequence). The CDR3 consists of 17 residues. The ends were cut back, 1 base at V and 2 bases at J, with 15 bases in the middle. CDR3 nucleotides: TGTGCCAGCAGCTTGTTGATTGTTCCGGGTAACACCGGGGAGCTGTTTTTT. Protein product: CASSLLIVPGNTGELFF. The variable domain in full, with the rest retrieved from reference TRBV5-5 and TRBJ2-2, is DAGVTQSPTHLIKTRGQQVTLRCSPISGHKSVSWYQQVLGQGPQFIFQYYEKEERGRGNFPDRFSARQFPNYSSELNVNALLLGDSALYLCASSLLIVPGNTGELFFGEGSRLTVL.

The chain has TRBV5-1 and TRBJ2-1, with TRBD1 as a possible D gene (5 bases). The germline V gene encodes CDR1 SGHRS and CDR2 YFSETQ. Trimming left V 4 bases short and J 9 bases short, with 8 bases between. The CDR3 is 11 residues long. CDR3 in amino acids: CASSHDSEQFF. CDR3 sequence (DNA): TGCGCCAGCAGCCACGACAGTGAGCAGTTCTTC. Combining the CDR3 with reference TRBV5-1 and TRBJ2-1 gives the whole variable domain KAGVTQTPRYLIKTRGQQVTLSCSPISGHRSVSWYQQTPGQGLQFLFEYFSETQRNKGNFPGRFSGRQFSNSRSEMNVSTLELGDSALYLCASSHDSEQFFGPGTRLTVL.

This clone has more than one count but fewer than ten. The CDR3 protein is CASRKEGAHIGNTIYF. In DNA form, the CDR3 reads TGTGCCAGTAGGAAGGAAGGGGCGCATATTGGAAACACCATATATTTT. The V call is TRBV19, the J call TRBJ1-3, with a tentative D call TRBD1 (5 bases). Germline values: CDR1 LNHDA, CDR2 SQIVND (reference sequence). V shed 6 bases and J shed 3 bases, with 18 bases lying between them. The CDR3 is 16 residues long.

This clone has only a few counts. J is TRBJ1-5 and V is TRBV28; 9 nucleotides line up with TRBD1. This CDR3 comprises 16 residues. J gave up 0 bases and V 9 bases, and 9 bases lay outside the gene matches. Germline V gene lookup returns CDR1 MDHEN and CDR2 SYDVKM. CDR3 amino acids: CASTAPGQGSNQPQHF. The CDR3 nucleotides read TGTGCCAGTACGGCCCCGGGACAGGGTAGCAATCAGCCCCAGCATTTT.

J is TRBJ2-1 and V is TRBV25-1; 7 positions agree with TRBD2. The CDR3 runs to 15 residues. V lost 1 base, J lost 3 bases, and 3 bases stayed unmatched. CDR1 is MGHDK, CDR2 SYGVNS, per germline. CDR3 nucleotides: TGTGCCAGCAGTGAATTCCGCGGGGGCTACAATGAGCAGTTCTTC. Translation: CASSEFRGGYNEQFF.

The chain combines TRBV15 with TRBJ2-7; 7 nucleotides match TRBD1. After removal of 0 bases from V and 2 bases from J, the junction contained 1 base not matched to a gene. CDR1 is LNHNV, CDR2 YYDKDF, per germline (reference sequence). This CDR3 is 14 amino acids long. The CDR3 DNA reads TGTGCCACCAGCAGAGATAGGGGGCCCTACGAGCAGTACTTC. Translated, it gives CATSRDRGPYEQYF.